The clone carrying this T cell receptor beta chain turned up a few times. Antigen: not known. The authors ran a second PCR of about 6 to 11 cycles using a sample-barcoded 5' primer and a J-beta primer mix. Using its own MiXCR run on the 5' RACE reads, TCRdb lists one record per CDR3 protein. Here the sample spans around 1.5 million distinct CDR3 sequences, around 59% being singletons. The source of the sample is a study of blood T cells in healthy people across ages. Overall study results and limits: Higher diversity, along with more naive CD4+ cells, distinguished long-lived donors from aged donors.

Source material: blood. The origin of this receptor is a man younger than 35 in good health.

The CDR3 DNA is TGCGCCAGCAGACCCGGGACACCTAACACCGGGGAGCTGTTTTTT. Its protein is CASRPGTPNTGELFF. The rearrangement links TRBV5-1 to TRBJ2-2; possible D gene TRBD1, 6 bases. Deletions cut 5 bases from V and 2 bases from J, with 13 bases between. This CDR3 has 15 residues. CDR1 SGHRS and CDR2 YFSETQ come from the germline V gene. The entire variable domain, with the rest obtained from reference TRBV5-1 and TRBJ2-2, is as follows: KAGVTQTPRYLIKTRGQQVTLSCSPISGHRSVSWYQQTPGQGLQFLFEYFSETQRNKGNFPGRFSGRQFSNSRSEMNVSTLELGDSALYLCASRPGTPNTGELFFGEGSRLTVL.